Below are 26 T cell receptor beta chains sequenced from a single sample in a study of T cell responses to AZD1222 COVID-19 vaccine. Here immunoSEQ multiplex PCR was the method, and the copy in TCRdb shows in-frame clones only, minus some. The sample lists roughly 96,000 clones, 80% to 90% occurring once. The sample here was peripheral blood, taken on day 0 of AZD1222 vaccination. The receptor set was obtained from an adult in good health.

The genes are TRBV29-1 and TRBJ2-5, with 8 positions matching TRBD2. The CDR3 has 15 amino acids. Germline assignment: CDR1 SQVTM and CDR2 ANQGSEA. Trimming at V came to 7 bases and at J to 5 bases, leaving 15 bases not matched to a gene. The CDR3 loop reads CSAGLAGGLRETQYF. In nucleotides, the CDR3 is TGCAGCGCCGGACTCGCGGGGGGTCTGAGGGAGACCCAGTACTTC.

This clone was detected once. The chain is built from TRBV15 and TRBJ1-1; D not resolved. Deletions cut 5 bases from V and 0 bases from J, with 13 bases between. CDR3 size: 15 residues. The V gene's germline CDR1 is LNHNV and CDR2 YYDKDF (reference sequence). CDR3 DNA sequence: TGTGCCACCAGCGCAAGGGTATATATGAACACTGAAGCTTTCTTT. Protein sequence: CATSARVYMNTEAFF.

The genes are TRBV28 and TRBJ2-7; D possibly corresponds to TRBD2 (5 bases). The length of the CDR3 is 14 residues. Germline CDR1 and CDR2: MDHEN and SYDVKM. V gave up 5 bases and J gave up 5 bases, with 16 bases separating them. CDR3 residues: CASSPWTRTNEQYF. CDR3 nucleotides: TGTGCCAGCAGTCCATGGACTCGAACCAACGAGCAGTACTTC.

The chain employs TRBV15 and TRBJ2-1; 12 bases align to TRBD2. Germline values: CDR1 LNHNV, CDR2 YYDKDF (reference sequence). V lost 3 bases, J lost 0 bases, and 3 bases stayed unmatched. The CDR3 has 17 amino acids. The CDR3 loop reads CATSRRLAGDSYNEQFF. In DNA form, the CDR3 reads TGTGCCACCAGCAGGCGACTAGCGGGGGACTCCTACAATGAGCAGTTCTTC.

The genes are TRBV6-5 and TRBJ2-1; no reliable D call. Germline assignment: CDR1 MNHEY and CDR2 SVGAGI. V shed 7 bases and J shed 1 base, with 11 bases lying between them. The CDR3 is 14 amino acids. The CDR3 DNA reads TGTGCCAGCACCCTCAGCCCTTCCTACAATGAGCAGTTCTTC. Its protein product is CASTLSPSYNEQFF.

The chain links TRBV5-1 to TRBJ1-4, with D unresolved. V was cut by 5 bases and J by 4 bases, with 9 bases left in between. The CDR3 covers 13 residues. The germline CDR1 and CDR2 sequences are SGHRS and YFSETQ. The CDR3 loop reads CASRSSFNEKLFF. CDR3 nucleotide sequence: TGCGCCAGCAGGTCGTCCTTTAATGAAAAACTGTTTTTT.

The V call is TRBV4-3, the J call TRBJ1-2; the match to TRBD1 covers 9 bases. After removal of 0 bases from V and 6 bases from J, the junction contained 11 bases not matched to a gene. Germline-derived CDR1 and CDR2 are LGHNA and YSLEER. CDR3 size: 17 residues. CDR3 protein: CASSQDGAHRGPDGYTF. DNA for the CDR3: TGCGCCAGCAGCCAAGATGGCGCTCACAGGGGGCCGGATGGCTACACCTTC.

The chain carries TRBV4-2 and TRBJ2-7; D is possibly TRBD1 (6 bases). Germline CDR1 reads LGHNA; CDR2 reads YNFKEQ. V lost 1 base and J 5 bases, leaving 18 bases between the germline ends. The CDR3 runs to 16 residues. The CDR3 DNA reads as TGTGCCAGCAGCCAAGGTGTTTCTCGACAGGACCACGAGCAGTACTTC. This sequence encodes CASSQGVSRQDHEQYF.

The CDR3 sequence is CATSRWGQEAFF. CDR3 bases: TGTGCCACCAGCAGATGGGGGCAGGAAGCTTTCTTT. The J gene is TRBJ1-1, the V gene TRBV15; a possible D gene is TRBD1 (6 bases). Germline V gene data show CDR1 as LNHNV and CDR2 as YYDKDF (reference sequence). Trimming shortened V by 2 bases and J by 8 bases, and 9 bases separated the two germline ends. The CDR3 totals 12 residues.

The V call is TRBV18, the J call TRBJ1-2; 9 nucleotides line up with TRBD1. This CDR3 has 15 amino acids. The J segment lost 4 bases and the V segment lost 1 base, leaving 4 bases of the junction unmatched. Germline V gene data show CDR1 as KGHSH and CDR2 as LQKENI. For the CDR3, the DNA is TGTGCCAGCTCACCACAGGGACAGGGAGGCTATGGCTACACCTTC. Its translation: CASSPQGQGGYGYTF.

This clone was picked up one time. The chain couples TRBV7-9 to TRBJ1-1, with D possibly TRBD1 on 6 matching bases. V was pared by 4 bases and J by 1 base, with 13 bases between. Germline CDR1 reads SEHNR; CDR2 reads FQNEAQ (reference sequence). CDR3 length: 15 amino acids. The DNA for the CDR3 is TGTGCCAGCAGCTCTCAACAGGGATCGAACACTGAAGCTTTCTTT. Its translation: CASSSQQGSNTEAFF.

The chain couples TRBV6-5 to TRBJ1-2; D ambiguous. The V end was cut by 2 bases, the J end by 0 bases, with 4 bases between. Germline lookup yields CDR1 MNHEY and CDR2 SVGAGI. The CDR3 runs to 13 residues. The DNA for the CDR3 is TGTGCCAGCAGTTACGTTCCTAACTATGGCTACACCTTC. This encodes CASSYVPNYGYTF.

The chain carries TRBV30 and TRBJ1-4, with D perhaps matching TRBD1 (6 bases). The germline CDR1 and CDR2 sequences are GTSNPN and SVGIG (reference sequence). The CDR3 consists of 15 residues. Between the trimmed V and J ends, which lost 0 bases and 7 bases, there was a span of 15 bases. CDR3 nucleotide sequence: TGTGCCTGGAGTGTACAGACAGGCGGTGGTGAAAAACTGTTTTTT. Translated: CAWSVQTGGGEKLFF.

The chain couples TRBV30 to TRBJ1-5, with unresolved D. The CDR3 contains 15 residues. Trimming stripped 0 bases from V and 0 bases from J, with 9 bases between. Germline CDR1 reads GTSNPN; CDR2 reads SVGIG (reference sequence). CDR3 nucleotide sequence: TGTGCCTGGAGTGTAGGTCCCAGTAGCAATCAGCCCCAGCATTTT. Residues: CAWSVGPSSNQPQHF.

V is TRBV10-3 and J is TRBJ2-2, with 10 bases lining up with TRBD1. CDR3 length: 15 amino acids. Germline CDR1 and CDR2: ENHRY and SYGVKD. V trimming: 9 bases; J trimming: 3 bases; junction bases outside the gene matches: 7. Here the CDR3 reads CAIFSGQGHTGELFF. The CDR3 coding sequence is TGTGCCATTTTCTCGGGACAGGGGCACACCGGGGAGCTGTTTTTT.

The chain has TRBV9 and TRBJ2-3; TRBD2 matches 7 bases. CDR1 and CDR2 from the germline V gene are SGDLS and YYNGEE. This CDR3 comprises 15 residues. V was clipped by 1 base and J by 6 bases; unmatched bases: 8. Here the CDR3 DNA reads TGTGCCAGCAGCGTACGGGGGGTTGCGGCGGATACGCAGTATTTT. Its translation is CASSVRGVAADTQYF.

This clone was counted once. The J gene is TRBJ1-1, the V gene TRBV5-5; D is undetermined. V lost 2 bases, J lost 0 bases, and 14 bases lay in between. The CDR3 is 16 residues long. The germline gives CDR1 SGHKS, CDR2 YYEKEE (reference sequence). For the CDR3, the DNA is TGTGCCAGCAGCTTTAACGTAGGCCTATTGAACACTGAAGCTTTCTTT. It yields the protein CASSFNVGLLNTEAFF.

Of note for this clone: The identical CDR3 is also encoded by other nucleotide sequences in the sample. The gene calls are TRBV7-9 and TRBJ1-2; TRBD1 matches 7 bases. Germline V CDR1 and CDR2: SEHNR, FQNEAQ (reference sequence). CDR3 length equals 12 residues. Unmatched junction bases numbered 4, after V lost 5 bases and J lost 7 bases. The CDR3 reads CASSPRQGGYTF. The CDR3, as DNA: TGTGCCAGCAGCCCCAGACAGGGTGGCTACACCTTC.

The chain joins TRBV4-3 to TRBJ2-1; 10 bases are a match to TRBD2. CDR1 LGHNA and CDR2 YSLEER come from the germline V gene. This CDR3 has 16 residues. The V segment lost 0 bases and the J segment 4 bases; nucleotides outside the gene matches: 3. CDR3 region: CASSQDERGGYNEQFF. The CDR3 bases are TGCGCCAGCAGCCAAGATGAGCGGGGGGGATACAATGAGCAGTTCTTC.

The genes are TRBV2 and TRBJ2-5; D possibly matches TRBD1 or TRBD2 (5 bases each). Trimming pared 2 bases from V and 2 bases from J, leaving 12 bases between. CDR3 length: 15 residues. The V gene's germline CDR1 is SNHLY and CDR2 FYNNEI. This chain's CDR3 is CASSENYRRQETQYF. CDR3 sequence (DNA): TGTGCCAGCAGTGAAAACTACAGGAGGCAAGAGACCCAGTACTTC.

Judged by abundance, this clone is medium-sized. The chain carries TRBV9 and TRBJ2-5; D is perhaps TRBD1 (6 bases). The V gene lost 4 bases and the J gene lost 5 bases, with 15 bases spanning the gap. The germline V gene encodes CDR1 SGDLS and CDR2 YYNGEE. The length of the CDR3 is 14 residues. CDR3 protein: CASSQQGHRETQYF. The CDR3 nucleotides are TGTGCCAGCAGCCAACAGGGCCACAGGGAGACCCAGTACTTC.

This sequence joins TRBV7-3 and TRBJ1-1; 9 positions agree with TRBD1. With 5 bases clipped from V and 3 bases from J, the junction kept 7 bases outside the gene matches. Germline loops: CDR1 SGHTA, CDR2 FQGTGA. The CDR3 consists of 15 residues. The CDR3: CASSPTGGLYTEAFF. For the CDR3, the DNA is TGTGCCAGCAGCCCAACAGGGGGCCTGTACACTGAAGCTTTCTTT. Looking up the rest from reference TRBV7-3 and TRBJ1-1 gives the full variable domain: GAGVSQTPSNKVTEKGKYVELRCDPISGHTALYWYRQSLGQGPEFLIYFQGTGAADDSGLPNDRFFAVRPEGSVSTLKIQRTERGDSAVYLCASSPTGGLYTEAFFGQGTRLTVV.

This clone was seen a few times. The rearrangement joins TRBV12-3 or TRBV12-4 to TRBJ1-2, with TRBD1 as a possible D gene (5 bases). V was pared by 3 bases and J by 8 bases, with 10 bases between. The CDR3 has 12 residues. CDR3 in DNA: TGTGCCAGCAGTTTCCGGGGGAAAGGCTACACCTTC. Translation: CASSFRGKGYTF.

This clone was recorded only once. The genes are TRBV7-2 and TRBJ2-7, with TRBD2 identical over 7 bases. The germline CDR1 and CDR2 sequences are SGHTA and FQGNSA. This CDR3 has 14 residues. Trimming removed 5 bases from V and 2 bases from J; junction bases left unmatched: 6. The chain's CDR3 is CASSRDYLTYEQYF. The CDR3 DNA follows: TGTGCCAGCAGCCGGGACTACCTTACCTACGAGCAGTACTTC. Looking up the rest from reference TRBV7-2 and TRBJ2-7 gives the full variable domain: GAGVSQSPSNKVTEKGKDVELRCDPISGHTALYWYRQSLGQGLEFLIYFQGNSAPDKSGLPSDRFSAERTGGSVSTLTIQRTQQEDSAVYLCASSRDYLTYEQYFGPGTRLTVT.

In DNA form, the CDR3 reads TGTGCCAGCAGCGGACAGGGGTCAGGGGAAAAACTGTTTTTT. Residues: CASSGQGSGEKLFF. This chain links TRBV2 with TRBJ1-4; TRBD1 matches 9 bases. Trimming took 6 bases from V and 8 from J; bases not matched to a gene: 7. This CDR3 has 14 residues. Germline V gives CDR1 SNHLY, CDR2 FYNNEI.

The rearrangement uses TRBV11-1 and TRBJ1-1, with unresolved D. Per germline, CDR1 SGHAT and CDR2 FQDESV (reference sequence). Trimming took 2 bases from V and 6 from J, leaving 13 bases between them. The CDR3 has 14 amino acids. CDR3 protein: CASSLKANGAEAFF. The CDR3 bases are TGTGCCAGCAGCTTAAAGGCGAATGGCGCTGAAGCTTTCTTT.